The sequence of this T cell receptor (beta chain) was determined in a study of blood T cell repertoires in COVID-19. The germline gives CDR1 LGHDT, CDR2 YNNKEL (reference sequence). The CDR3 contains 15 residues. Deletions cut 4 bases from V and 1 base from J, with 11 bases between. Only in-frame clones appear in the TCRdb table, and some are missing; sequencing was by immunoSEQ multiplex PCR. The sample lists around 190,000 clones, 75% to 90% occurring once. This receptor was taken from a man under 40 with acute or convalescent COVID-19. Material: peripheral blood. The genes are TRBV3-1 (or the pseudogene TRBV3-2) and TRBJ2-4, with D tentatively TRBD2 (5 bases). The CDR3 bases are TGTGCCAGCAGCCCTTATAGCGTTGCCAAAAACATTCAGTACTTC. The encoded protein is CASSPYSVAKNIQYF.